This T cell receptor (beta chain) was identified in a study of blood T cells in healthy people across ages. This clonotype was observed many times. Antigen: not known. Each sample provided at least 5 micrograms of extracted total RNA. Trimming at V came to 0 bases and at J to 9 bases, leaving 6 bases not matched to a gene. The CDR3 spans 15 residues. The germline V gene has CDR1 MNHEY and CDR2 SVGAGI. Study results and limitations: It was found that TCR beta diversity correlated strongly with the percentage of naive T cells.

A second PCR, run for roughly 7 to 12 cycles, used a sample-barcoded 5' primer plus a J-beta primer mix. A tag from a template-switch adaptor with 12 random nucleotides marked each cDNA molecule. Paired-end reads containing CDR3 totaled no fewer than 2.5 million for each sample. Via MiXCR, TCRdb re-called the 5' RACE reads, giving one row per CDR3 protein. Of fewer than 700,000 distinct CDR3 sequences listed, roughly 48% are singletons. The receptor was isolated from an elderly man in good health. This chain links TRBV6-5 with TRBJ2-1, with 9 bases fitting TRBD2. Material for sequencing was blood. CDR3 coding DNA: TGTGCCAGCAGTTACTCCCGCGGGGGGGCCGGTGAGCAGTTCTTC. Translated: CASSYSRGGAGEQFF.